What follows is one T cell receptor beta chain and its context. What it recognizes is unknown. Produced via immunoSEQ multiplex PCR; TCRdb's table is partial and in-frame only. This table holds some 80,000 clones, about 96% found once. This record belongs to a study of cytomegalovirus exposure and HLA in healthy donors. On the study more broadly: It was reported in a later analysis that the 120 or so validation repertoires used the same platform as the approximately 670 first-cohort repertoires.

General study points: In vitro assays verified that a few CMV-associated chains recognized CMV antigens specifically. Most observed TCR sequences were rare, whereas some public TCRs were detected in many donors.

V lost 3 bases to trimming and J lost 5 bases, with 11 bases between them. Germline-derived CDR1 and CDR2 are LNHDA and SQIVND (reference sequence). This CDR3 contains 13 residues. The J gene is TRBJ2-7, the V gene TRBV19; TRBD1 might be the D (6 bases). Sequencing was performed on PBMCs. This receptor was identified in a man in his late teens or twenties in good health and CMV-seropositive. Here the CDR3 reads CASSMVGGNEQYF. The CDR3 coding sequence is TGTGCCAGTAGTATGGTTGGGGGCAACGAGCAGTACTTC.